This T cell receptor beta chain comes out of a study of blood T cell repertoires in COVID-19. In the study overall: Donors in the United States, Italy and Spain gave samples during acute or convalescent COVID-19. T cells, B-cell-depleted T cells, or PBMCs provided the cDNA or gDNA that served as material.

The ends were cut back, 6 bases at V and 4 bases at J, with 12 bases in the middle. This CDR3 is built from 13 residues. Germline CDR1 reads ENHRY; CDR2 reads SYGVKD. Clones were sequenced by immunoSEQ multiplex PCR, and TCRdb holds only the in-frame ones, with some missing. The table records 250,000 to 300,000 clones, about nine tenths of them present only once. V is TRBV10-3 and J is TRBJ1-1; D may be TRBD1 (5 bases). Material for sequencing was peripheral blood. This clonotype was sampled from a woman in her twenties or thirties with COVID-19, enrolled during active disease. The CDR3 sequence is CAISIQGGTEAFF. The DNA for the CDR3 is TGTGCCATCAGCATCCAGGGAGGCACTGAAGCTTTCTTT.